Listed here is a single TCR beta chain. Its cognate antigen is unknown. One entry per CDR3 protein, called by TCRdb with MiXCR from the multiplex PCR reads. The table records over 150,000 distinct CDR3 sequences, about 32% of them present only once. Breast cancer patients provided tissue from their axillary draining lymph nodes. This entry belongs to a study of breast tumors, draining lymph nodes, adjacent tissues. Germline V gene sequence: CDR1 SEHNR, CDR2 FQNEAQ (reference sequence). V dropped 6 bases and J dropped 1 base, with 18 bases sitting between them. The CDR3 loop spans 16 amino acids. Study-wide points: The lymph node origin of tumor T cells was framed as consistent with a hypothesis, not demonstrated. Compared with lymph nodes, tumors were less diverse; compared with nontumor tissue, more.

Sequencing was performed on axillary lymph node tissue. This chain connects TRBV7-9 to TRBJ2-5; the D gene could be TRBD1 or TRBD2 (7 bases each). The source of this sequence is a female donor with breast cancer. Some clones in this sample may be carry-over from other donors' samples. In DNA form, the CDR3 reads TGTGCCAGCAGTCGTTATCAGGGGGAGGGCCAAGAGACCCAGTACTTC. Amino acids: CASSRYQGEGQETQYF.